These 15 T cell receptor beta chains were sequenced from one sample in a study of cytomegalovirus exposure and HLA in healthy donors. PCR was performed using 60 Vbeta and 13 Jbeta primers. Measured with immunoSEQ multiplex PCR; TCRdb has only the in-frame clones, and not every one. Of some 200,000 clones in the sample, about 81% were seen once. Sequencing used PBMCs. The receptor source for this set is a woman aged 40 to 50 in good health and CMV-seronegative.

This rearrangement joins TRBV18 to TRBJ2-7; no reliable D call. CDR3 length: 12 residues. Germline V gives CDR1 KGHSH, CDR2 LQKENI. Trimming stripped 2 bases from V and 3 bases from J, with 5 bases between. CDR3 in DNA: TGTGCCAGCTCACCATCCGTCTACGAGCAGTACTTC. Translation: CASSPSVYEQYF.

V and J are TRBV28 and TRBJ2-7; 10 bases align to TRBD1. The germline V gene encodes CDR1 MDHEN and CDR2 SYDVKM. V lost 2 bases and J lost 0; bases outside the gene matches: 4. The CDR3 loop spans 16 amino acids. The CDR3 bases are TGTGCCAGCAGTTTAGTCGGGACAGGGGACTCCTACGAGCAGTACTTC. Its translation: CASSLVGTGDSYEQYF.

The rearrangement links TRBV10-3 to TRBJ2-3, with TRBD1 matching 7 bases. From germline, CDR1 is ENHRY and CDR2 SYGVKD. The V segment lost 8 bases and the J segment 4 bases; nucleotides outside the gene matches: 9. The length of the CDR3 is 14 residues. CDR3 protein: CAISGGDGSDTQYF. In DNA, the CDR3 is TGTGCCATCTCAGGGGGAGACGGATCAGATACGCAGTATTTT.

The chain has TRBV15 and TRBJ1-5; TRBD1 aligns across 7 bases. Germline-derived CDR1 and CDR2 are LNHNV and YYDKDF (reference sequence). There are 16 residues in the CDR3. V lost 5 bases, J lost 1 base, and 8 bases stayed unmatched. As DNA, the CDR3 is TGTGCCACCAGCTTACGACAGGGTACGAGCAATCAGCCCCAGCATTTT. Its translation is CATSLRQGTSNQPQHF.

V usage is TRBV7-6 and J usage is TRBJ2-2, with 11 bases identical to TRBD1. Trimming took 2 bases from V and 4 from J; bases not matched to a gene: 6. CDR1 and CDR2 (germline): SGHVS, FNYEAQ. The CDR3 is made up of 17 amino acids. The CDR3 protein is CASSLSGTGGSTGELFF. DNA of the CDR3: TGTGCCAGCAGCTTATCCGGGACAGGGGGATCCACCGGGGAGCTGTTTTTT. The full variable domain, in which reference TRBV7-6 and TRBJ2-2 provide the parts outside the CDR3, is GAGVSQSPRYKVTKRGQDVALRCDPISGHVSLYWYRQALGQGPEFLTYFNYEAQQDKSGLPNDRFSAERPEGSISTLTIQRTEQRDSAMYRCASSLSGTGGSTGELFFGEGSRLTVL.

The V call is TRBV11-2, the J call TRBJ1-1; tentative D call: TRBD1 (6 bases). The CDR3 is made up of 14 amino acids. Looked up from germline, CDR1 is SGHAT and CDR2 is FQNNGV. Trimming removed 7 bases at V and 2 bases at J, with 14 bases between. The CDR3 sequence is CASNVWGLNTEAFF. CDR3 nucleotides: TGTGCCAGCAACGTTTGGGGGCTAAACACTGAAGCTTTCTTT.

This clone was counted once. This rearrangement joins TRBV27 to TRBJ1-4; D is perhaps TRBD1 (6 bases). CDR3 length: 14 residues. V was trimmed by 8 bases and J by 4 bases, leaving 14 bases between them. Germline V gives CDR1 MNHEY, CDR2 SMNVEV (reference sequence). DNA for the CDR3: TGTGCCAGCCGAAGGGGGGGACTTAATGAAAAACTGTTTTTT. This translates into CASRRGGLNEKLFF.

This clone occurred a few times. This sequence joins TRBV5-1 and TRBJ1-1; D is unclear. Per the germline V gene, CDR1 is SGHRS and CDR2 is YFSETQ. This CDR3 region has 12 residues. The V end lost 0 bases, the J end lost 8 bases, and 8 bases lay between the germline ends. CDR3 loop: CASSLDGMEAFF. The CDR3 DNA follows: TGCGCCAGCAGCTTGGACGGGATGGAAGCTTTCTTT.

This clone showed up just once. J is TRBJ1-5 and V is TRBV19; D unclear. The V end was cut by 3 bases, the J end by 1 base, with 10 bases between. The CDR3 is 15 residues long. From germline, CDR1 is LNHDA and CDR2 SQIVND (reference sequence). CDR3 nucleotide sequence: TGTGCCAGTAGTATCGTCGGGATAAGCAATCAGCCCCAGCATTTT. Translated, it gives CASSIVGISNQPQHF.

The chain couples TRBV7-8 to TRBJ1-1, with unresolved D. The V gene lost 5 bases and the J gene lost 4 bases, with 14 bases spanning the gap. The length of the CDR3 is 14 residues. Germline V gene data show CDR1 as SGHVS and CDR2 as FQNEAQ. The CDR3 bases are TGTGCCAGCAGCCCCCCAGGTTTAGGCACTGAAGCTTTCTTT. It yields the protein CASSPPGLGTEAFF.

This clone was detected only a few times. V gene TRBV9 combines with J gene TRBJ2-7; D is perhaps TRBD2 (5 bases). The CDR3 contains 12 residues. Germline V gene data show CDR1 as SGDLS and CDR2 as YYNGEE. Trimming pared 0 bases from V and 5 bases from J, leaving 6 bases between. CDR3 in amino acids: CASSVAGNEQYF. The CDR3 region has the DNA TGTGCCAGCAGCGTAGCGGGGAACGAGCAGTACTTC.

The rearrangement uses TRBV4-1 and TRBJ1-5; D unclear. Per germline, CDR1 MGHRA and CDR2 YSYEKL. The CDR3 covers 15 residues. V dropped 1 base and J dropped 2 bases, with 9 bases sitting between them. Here the CDR3 reads CASSQAGSRNQPQHF. CDR3 bases: TGCGCCAGCAGCCAAGCAGGCAGTCGCAATCAGCCCCAGCATTTT.

The J gene is TRBJ2-2, the V gene TRBV9; 7 nucleotides align to TRBD2. With 4 bases clipped from V and 6 bases from J, the junction kept 3 bases outside the gene matches. Germline V gene lookup returns CDR1 SGDLS and CDR2 YYNGEE. This CDR3 is 13 amino acids long. CDR3 amino acids: CASSFGLAGELFF. The CDR3 nucleotides are TGTGCCAGCAGCTTCGGACTAGCCGGGGAGCTGTTTTTT.

The sample holds one count of this clone. The rearrangement joins TRBV18 to TRBJ1-2; D unclear. CDR3 length equals 15 residues. The V end was cut by 4 bases, the J end by 8 bases, with 20 bases between. Germline lookup yields CDR1 KGHSH and CDR2 LQKENI. CDR3 residues: CASSHKASRVRGYTF. The CDR3 DNA follows: TGTGCCAGCTCACATAAGGCCAGTCGGGTCCGCGGCTACACCTTC.

The V call is TRBV7-3, the J call TRBJ2-7, with 8 bases fitting TRBD1. After removal of 5 bases from V and 5 bases from J, the junction contained 5 bases not matched to a gene. The CDR3 covers 13 residues. Germline V gene data show CDR1 as SGHTA and CDR2 as FQGTGA. The CDR3 nucleotides are TGTGCCAGCAGCCCCGGACAGGGCAACGAGCAGTACTTC. It translates to CASSPGQGNEQYF.